A single sample is the source of the 10 T cell receptor beta chains below, sequenced in a study of vaccination effects on CD4 cells after COVID-19. Their cognate antigens are unknown. Before any sequencing was done, the ViraFEST assay used viral peptide pools to expand antigen-specific CD4+ T cells. The culture ran for roughly ten days before CD4+ T cells were isolated. The person's infection with SARS-CoV-2, confirmed by PCR, took place between March and December 2020. The cohort was immunized with two doses of either the BNT162b2 or mRNA-1273 vaccine. This table comes from immunoSEQ multiplex PCR, and its TCRdb copy is limited to in-frame clones, with some not included. The sample includes 17,000 or so clones, over 60% of them seen just once. This material consisted of CD4+ T cells from PBMCs cultured with SARS-CoV-2 spike peptides, taken after COVID-19 vaccination. The source is a human donor who had a prior SARS-CoV-2 infection.

V and J are TRBV15 and TRBJ2-1, with 11 bases lining up with TRBD2. Per the germline V gene, CDR1 is LNHNV and CDR2 is YYDKDF (reference sequence). V shed 5 bases and J 7 bases; nucleotides not matched to a gene: 10. The CDR3 length is 16 residues. In nucleotides, the CDR3 is TGTGCCACCAGCTTACTAGCGGGAGTACCGTGGAATGAGCAGTTCTTC. Translation: CATSLLAGVPWNEQFF.

This clone was seen a few times. The chain employs TRBV6-2 or TRBV6-3 and TRBJ2-7; TRBD2 matches at 7 bases. This CDR3 has 14 amino acids. V was pared by 1 base and J by 3 bases, with 3 bases of the junction left unmatched. Germline V lookup: CDR1 MNHEY, CDR2 SVGEGT. In nucleotides, the CDR3 is TGTGCCAGCAGTTACTTCTGGGAGGGCTACGAGCAGTACTTC. Translating it yields CASSYFWEGYEQYF.

The rearrangement uses TRBV7-9 and TRBJ2-3; D may match TRBD1 or TRBD2 (6 bases each). The CDR3 loop spans 16 amino acids. Trimming cost V 1 base and J 3 bases, with 14 bases left between them. Germline CDR1 is SEHNR and CDR2 is FQNEAQ (reference sequence). CDR3 DNA sequence: TGTGCCAGCAGCTTAGGACAGGCAGGGAGGACAGATACGCAGTATTTT. This translates into CASSLGQAGRTDTQYF.

This chain joins TRBV18 and TRBJ2-5, with D possibly matching TRBD1 (5 bases). V lost 2 bases and J 3 bases, leaving 13 bases between the germline ends. Germline V gene sequence: CDR1 KGHSH, CDR2 LQKENI. The CDR3 contains 15 residues. The CDR3: CASSPFSEGEETQYF. The CDR3 DNA reads as TGTGCCAGCTCACCATTCAGTGAAGGGGAAGAGACCCAGTACTTC. The variable domain in full, with the rest retrieved from reference TRBV18 and TRBJ2-5, is NAGVMQNPRHLVRRRGQEARLRCSPMKGHSHVYWYRQLPEEGLKFMVYLQKENIIDESGMPKERFSAEFPKEGPSILRIQQVVRGDSAAYFCASSPFSEGEETQYFGPGTRLLVL.

The genes are TRBV5-1 and TRBJ2-1; TRBD2 matches 9 bases. The CDR3 covers 16 residues. Unmatched junction bases numbered 1, after V lost 0 bases and J lost 0 bases. Germline values: CDR1 SGHRS, CDR2 YFSETQ. The CDR3 coding sequence is TGCGCCAGCAGCTTGGAACTAGCGGGCTCCTACAATGAGCAGTTCTTC. Translated: CASSLELAGSYNEQFF.

This sequence joins TRBV7-9 and TRBJ2-7; D unresolved. The germline V gene encodes CDR1 SEHNR and CDR2 FQNEAQ (reference sequence). Trimming took 1 base from V and 5 from J, leaving 9 bases between them. This CDR3 is 13 amino acids long. CDR3 residues: CASSLDFNHEQYF. In DNA form, the CDR3 reads TGTGCCAGCAGCTTAGATTTCAACCACGAGCAGTACTTC.

V gene TRBV7-2 combines with J gene TRBJ2-4, with D perhaps TRBD2 (5 bases). Trimming stripped 1 base from V and 0 bases from J, with 10 bases between. Germline CDR1 is SGHTA and CDR2 is FQGNSA. This CDR3 region has 16 residues. The CDR3 is CASSLDPGIAKNIQYF. CDR3 DNA: TGTGCCAGCAGCTTAGATCCGGGGATAGCCAAAAACATTCAGTACTTC.

The genes are TRBV10-3 and TRBJ1-4; 11 nucleotides match TRBD1. Unmatched junction bases numbered 1, after V lost 0 bases and J lost 7 bases. This CDR3 comprises 15 residues. Germline-derived CDR1 and CDR2 are ENHRY and SYGVKD. For the CDR3, the DNA is TGTGCCATCAGTGAGTCCGGGACAGGGGGTGAAAAACTGTTTTTT. Encoded protein: CAISESGTGGEKLFF.

This chain connects TRBV5-1 to TRBJ2-3; the match to TRBD2 covers 13 bases. The CDR3 consists of 17 residues. With 0 bases clipped from V and 2 bases from J, the junction kept 3 bases outside the gene matches. The germline gives CDR1 SGHRS, CDR2 YFSETQ. The CDR3 DNA reads as TGCGCCAGCAGCTTGGGACTAGCGGGGGGCGTCACAGATACGCAGTATTTT. Residues: CASSLGLAGGVTDTQYF.

This clone turned up a few times. V gene TRBV2 combines with J gene TRBJ1-2, with a weak D call TRBD1 (5 bases). Germline V gene sequence: CDR1 SNHLY, CDR2 FYNNEI. Trimming stripped 6 bases from V and 8 bases from J, with 19 bases between. The CDR3 totals 14 residues. The chain's CDR3 is CASRRTLGGLGYTF. CDR3 nucleotide sequence: TGTGCCAGCAGGAGGACATTGGGAGGCTTAGGCTACACCTTC.